Below are 17 T cell receptor beta chains sequenced from a single sample in a study of identical twins. One entry per CDR3 protein, called by TCRdb with MiXCR from the 5' RACE reads. The sample holds about 570,000 distinct CDR3 sequences, 9.6% seen once. The same data also contributed to another study, on yellow fever vaccine responses in identical twins.

Sequences were obtained from PBMCs. The receptors originated from a woman aged 18 to 35 in good health.

The CDR3 sequence: CASSSQGGQGGHRPQHF. Written as DNA, the CDR3 is TGTGCCAGCAGCTCCCAAGGCGGACAGGGGGGTCATCGGCCCCAGCATTTT. The chain is built from TRBV7-6 and TRBJ1-5; 10 bases align to TRBD1. Trimming removed 4 bases from V and 9 bases from J; junction bases left unmatched: 15. CDR3 size: 17 residues. The germline gives CDR1 SGHVS, CDR2 FNYEAQ.

V usage is TRBV12-3 or TRBV12-4 and J usage is TRBJ1-2, with D possibly being TRBD1 (5 bases). The CDR3 extends over 14 amino acids. Trimming took off 7 bases at V and 3 bases at J, with 15 bases between the two ends. The CDR3 nucleotides are TGTGCCAGCACCAAAGGGACCGCCCACTATGGCTACACCTTC. Translating it yields CASTKGTAHYGYTF.

This clonotype has a handful of counts. The V gene is TRBV7-4, the J gene TRBJ2-5; D possibly corresponds to TRBD1 (5 bases). The CDR3 runs 17 residues. Germline V CDR1 and CDR2: SGHVT, SQSDAQ. The V gene lost 0 bases and the J gene lost 2 bases, with 16 bases spanning the gap. CDR3 nucleotides: TGTGCCAGCAGCTTAGCTGGGGCAGTTAGCCTGCAAGAGACCCAGTACTTC. Its protein is CASSLAGAVSLQETQYF.

In this sample, this clonotype turned up many times. This chain joins TRBV29-1 and TRBJ2-7; TRBD1 aligns across 9 bases. Germline trimming cut 5 bases from V and 6 bases from J; bases unmatched to any gene: 11. The CDR3 has 14 amino acids. Germline V CDR1 and CDR2: SQVTM, ANQGSEA. This CDR3 is CSVKRDRDLGEQYF. CDR3 coding DNA: TGCAGCGTTAAAAGGGACAGGGATCTGGGCGAGCAGTACTTC.

This clonotype was seen a handful of times. This chain uses TRBV12-3 or TRBV12-4 with TRBJ1-1; no clear D. This CDR3 contains 13 residues. Trimming pared 6 bases from V and 4 bases from J, leaving 12 bases between. As DNA, the CDR3 is TGTGCCAGCAGACCCGAGGGAGTCACTGAAGCTTTCTTT. It encodes CASRPEGVTEAFF.

This clonotype was recorded a few times. The chain joins TRBV6-1 to TRBJ2-7; perhaps TRBD2 as D (8 bases). This CDR3 spans 16 amino acids. Germline V gives CDR1 MNHNS, CDR2 SASEGT. V lost 1 base to trimming and J lost 3 bases, with 16 bases between them. This CDR3 is CASSEGGTRGHYEQYF. The CDR3 nucleotides read TGTGCCAGCAGTGAAGGAGGGACTAGGGGGCACTACGAGCAGTACTTC.

This clonotype has only a few counts. As DNA, the CDR3 is TGTGCCAGCAGCGTAGCCCGGGCGTTTGGGGATGAGCAGTTCTTC. The encoded protein is CASSVARAFGDEQFF. The J gene is TRBJ2-1, the V gene TRBV9; D uncertain. The V and J ends lost 0 bases and 8 bases respectively, with 15 bases between them. Germline V lookup: CDR1 SGDLS, CDR2 YYNGEE. The CDR3 is made up of 15 amino acids.

A few counts support this clonotype. V and J are TRBV12-3 or TRBV12-4 and TRBJ2-2; D is perhaps TRBD1 or TRBD2 (5 bases each). Trimming removed 7 bases from V and 2 bases from J, with 17 bases in between. The CDR3 runs 16 residues. CDR3 protein: CASTDRGEVNTGELFF. The CDR3 DNA sequence: TGTGCCAGCACCGACCGAGGGGAAGTTAACACCGGGGAGCTGTTTTTT.

The chain joins TRBV11-2 to TRBJ2-3, with 8 bases aligning to TRBD2. CDR3 length: 14 residues. CDR1 is SGHAT and CDR2 is FQNNGV in the germline V gene. Trimming removed 4 bases from V and 6 bases from J; junction bases left unmatched: 6. DNA for the CDR3: TGTGCCAGCAGCTCTGGGACTAGGCATGATACGCAGTATTTT. Its protein product is CASSSGTRHDTQYF.

V and J are TRBV5-1 and TRBJ2-7; TRBD2 matches at 15 bases. CDR1 SGHRS and CDR2 YFSETQ come from the germline V gene. The V gene end was trimmed by 3 bases and the J gene end by 2 bases; junction bases not matched to a gene: 9. CDR3 length equals 18 residues. The CDR3 loop reads CASSSGLAGGPLTYEQYF. The CDR3 DNA sequence: TGCGCCAGCAGCTCGGGACTAGCGGGGGGCCCCCTTACCTACGAGCAGTACTTC.

This clonotype came up a few times. The rearrangement uses TRBV6-1 and TRBJ2-7; 9 bases agree with TRBD2. With V trimmed by 5 bases and J by 6 bases, 11 bases remained unmatched. CDR1 and CDR2 (germline): MNHNS, SASEGT. This CDR3 has 15 amino acids. CDR3 sequence (DNA): TGTGCCAGCAGTCAGTCCCTGGCGGGGGGGCGCGAGCAGTACTTC. It yields the protein CASSQSLAGGREQYF.

The V gene is TRBV4-2, the J gene TRBJ2-7; D not resolved. Looked up from germline, CDR1 is LGHNA and CDR2 is YNFKEQ. The germline V and J ends were trimmed by 4 bases and 2 bases, with 9 bases remaining between them. The CDR3 has 13 amino acids. The DNA for the CDR3 is TGTGCCAGCAGCCCCGACACGACCTACGAGCAGTACTTC. It encodes CASSPDTTYEQYF.

This chain links TRBV6-5 with TRBJ2-7; 8 bases agree with TRBD2. V shed 2 bases, J shed 3 bases, and the junction held 6 bases outside the gene matches. The CDR3 is 15 residues long. The germline V gene has CDR1 MNHEY and CDR2 SVGAGI. The CDR3 here is CASSYVRGGLYEQYF. CDR3 DNA sequence: TGTGCCAGCAGTTACGTTCGGGGGGGTCTCTACGAGCAGTACTTC.

This clonotype was counted only a few times. This sequence joins TRBV4-3 and TRBJ2-4; D call uncertain. Trimming removed 1 base from V and 3 bases from J, with 7 bases in between. Germline values: CDR1 LGHNA, CDR2 YSLEER. This CDR3 comprises 14 residues. For the CDR3, the DNA is TGCGCCAGCAGCCAAGTGATAGGCAAAAACATTCAGTACTTC. Translation gives CASSQVIGKNIQYF.

This clonotype occurred many times. The chain links TRBV29-1 to TRBJ2-7; D may be TRBD1 (5 bases). Trimming took 5 bases from V and 5 from J, leaving 13 bases between them. Germline CDR1 is SQVTM and CDR2 is ANQGSEA. The CDR3 extends over 12 amino acids. This chain's CDR3 is CSVQGGWDEQYF. Written as DNA, the CDR3 is TGCAGCGTTCAGGGCGGCTGGGACGAGCAGTACTTC.

This clonotype has just a few counts. V gene TRBV28 combines with J gene TRBJ2-3; no reliable D call. CDR3 length: 11 amino acids. In germline, CDR1 is MDHEN, CDR2 SYDVKM. The V end lost 7 bases, the J end lost 6 bases, and 8 bases lay between the germline ends. CDR3 bases: TGTGCCAGCACAACGATGGATACGCAGTATTTT. This codes for CASTTMDTQYF.

There are many counts of this clonotype. This chain connects TRBV2 to TRBJ2-3, with TRBD2 identical over 11 bases. Germline CDR1 is SNHLY and CDR2 is FYNNEI. There are 14 residues in the CDR3. The V gene end was trimmed by 7 bases and the J gene end by 2 bases; junction bases not matched to a gene: 2. CDR3 coding DNA: TGTGCCAGCAAACTAGCGGGGGTCACAGATACGCAGTATTTT. Amino acids: CASKLAGVTDTQYF.